The clone carrying this TCR beta chain occurred once. The sample belongs to a study of siplizumab effects on memory and regulatory T cells. Clones were read by immunoSEQ multiplex PCR, and TCRdb kept only the in-frame ones, dropping some. The top ten hold over 0.15% of the sample, which has about 120,000 clones, 90% to 95% seen once. The CDR3 is 15 amino acids. Germline CDR1 KGHSH, CDR2 LQKENI. Trimming pared 4 bases from V and 5 bases from J, leaving 17 bases between. The TCR comes from a human donor in good health. The specimen was non-Treg CD4+ T cells sorted from blood. V usage is TRBV18 and J usage is TRBJ1-1; a weak D match, TRBD1 (5 bases). CDR3 nucleotide sequence: TGTGCCAGCTCACGGGGGGTGGCTGGGATAACTGAAGCTTTCTTT. This encodes CASSRGVAGITEAFF. The whole variable domain, filled in from reference TRBV18 and TRBJ1-1, reads NAGVMQNPRHLVRRRGQEARLRCSPMKGHSHVYWYRQLPEEGLKFMVYLQKENIIDESGMPKERFSAEFPKEGPSILRIQQVVRGDSAAYFCASSRGVAGITEAFFGQGTRLTVV.